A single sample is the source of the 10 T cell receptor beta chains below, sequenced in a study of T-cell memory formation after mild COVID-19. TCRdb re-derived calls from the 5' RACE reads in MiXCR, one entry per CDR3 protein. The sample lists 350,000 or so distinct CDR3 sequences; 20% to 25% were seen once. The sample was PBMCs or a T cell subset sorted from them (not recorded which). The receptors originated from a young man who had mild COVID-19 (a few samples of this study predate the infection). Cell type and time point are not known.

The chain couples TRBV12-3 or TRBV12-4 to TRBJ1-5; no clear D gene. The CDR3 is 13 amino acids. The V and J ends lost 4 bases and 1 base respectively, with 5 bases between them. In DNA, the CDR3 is TGTGCCAGCAGTTCGAGAAGCAATCAGCCCCAGCATTTT. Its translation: CASSSRSNQPQHF.

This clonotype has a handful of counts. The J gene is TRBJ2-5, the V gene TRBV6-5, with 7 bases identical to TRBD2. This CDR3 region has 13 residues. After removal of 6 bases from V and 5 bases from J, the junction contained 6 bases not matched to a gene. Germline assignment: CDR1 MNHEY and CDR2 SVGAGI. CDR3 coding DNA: TGTGCCAGCAGGTTACTAGCGCTGGAGACCCAGTACTTC. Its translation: CASRLLALETQYF.

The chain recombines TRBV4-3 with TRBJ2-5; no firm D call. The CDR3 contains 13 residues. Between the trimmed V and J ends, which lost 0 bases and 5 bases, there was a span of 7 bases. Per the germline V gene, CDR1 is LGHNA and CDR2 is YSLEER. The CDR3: CASSQDAGETQYF. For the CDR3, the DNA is TGCGCCAGCAGCCAAGATGCTGGGGAGACCCAGTACTTC.

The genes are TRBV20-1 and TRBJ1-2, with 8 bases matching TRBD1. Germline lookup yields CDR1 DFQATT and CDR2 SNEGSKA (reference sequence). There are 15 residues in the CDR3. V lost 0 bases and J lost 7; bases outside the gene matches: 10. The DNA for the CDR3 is TGCAGTGCTAGAGACCGACGGACAGGGACGGTTGGCTACACCTTC. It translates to CSARDRRTGTVGYTF.

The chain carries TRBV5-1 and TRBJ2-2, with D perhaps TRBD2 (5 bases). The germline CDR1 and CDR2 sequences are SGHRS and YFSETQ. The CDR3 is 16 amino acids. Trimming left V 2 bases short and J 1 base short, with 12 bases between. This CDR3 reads CASSLRTGMNTGELFF. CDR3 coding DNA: TGCGCCAGCAGCTTACGAACGGGGATGAACACCGGGGAGCTGTTTTTT.

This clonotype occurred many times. The CDR3 bases are TGTGCCAGCAGTCGGGACAGGGGGGGTGATACGCAGTATTTT. It is translated as CASSRDRGGDTQYF. This chain uses TRBV7-3 with TRBJ2-3, with TRBD1 matching 11 bases. After removal of 6 bases from V and 6 bases from J, the junction contained 5 bases not matched to a gene. The CDR3 extends over 14 amino acids. The germline V gene has CDR1 SGHTA and CDR2 FQGTGA.

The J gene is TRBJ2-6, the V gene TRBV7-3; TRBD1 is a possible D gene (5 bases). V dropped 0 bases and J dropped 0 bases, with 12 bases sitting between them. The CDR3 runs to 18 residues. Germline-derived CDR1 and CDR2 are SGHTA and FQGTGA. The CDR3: CASSLTGGAYSGANVLTF. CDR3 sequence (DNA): TGTGCCAGCAGCTTAACCGGTGGGGCATACTCTGGGGCCAACGTCCTGACTTTC.

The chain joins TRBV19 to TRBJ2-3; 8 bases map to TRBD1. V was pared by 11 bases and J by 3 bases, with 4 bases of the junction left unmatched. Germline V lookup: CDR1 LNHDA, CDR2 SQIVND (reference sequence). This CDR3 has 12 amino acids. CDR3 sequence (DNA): TGTGCCGCCCAGGGGGCAACAGATACGCAGTATTTT. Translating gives CAAQGATDTQYF. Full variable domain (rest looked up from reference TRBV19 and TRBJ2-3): DGGITQSPKYLFRKEGQNVTLSCEQNLNHDAMYWYRQDPGQGLRLIYYSQIVNDFQKGDIAEGYSVSREKKESFPLTVTSAQKNPTAFYLCAAQGATDTQYFGPGTRLTVL.

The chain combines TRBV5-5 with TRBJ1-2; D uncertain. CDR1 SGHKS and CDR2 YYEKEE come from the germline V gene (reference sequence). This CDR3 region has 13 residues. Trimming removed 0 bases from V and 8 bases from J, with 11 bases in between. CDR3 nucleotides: TGTGCCAGCAGCTTGGCCCTGGGGTTCGGCTACACCTTC. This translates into CASSLALGFGYTF.

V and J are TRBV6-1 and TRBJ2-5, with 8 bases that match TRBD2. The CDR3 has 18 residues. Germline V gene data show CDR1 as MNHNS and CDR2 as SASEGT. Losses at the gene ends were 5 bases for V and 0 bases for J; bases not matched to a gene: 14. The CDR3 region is CASSLTTERGPYQETQYF. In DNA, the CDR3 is TGTGCCAGCAGTCTAACTACTGAGCGGGGGCCTTACCAAGAGACCCAGTACTTC.